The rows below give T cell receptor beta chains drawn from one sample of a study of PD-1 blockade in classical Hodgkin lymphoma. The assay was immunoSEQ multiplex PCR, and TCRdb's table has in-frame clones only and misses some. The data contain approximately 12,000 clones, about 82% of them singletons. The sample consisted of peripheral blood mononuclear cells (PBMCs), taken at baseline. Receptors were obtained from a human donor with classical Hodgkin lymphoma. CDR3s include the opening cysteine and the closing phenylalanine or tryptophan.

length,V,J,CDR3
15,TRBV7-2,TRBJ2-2,CASFADRENTGELFF
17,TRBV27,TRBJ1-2,CASSLYFSDPSVDGYTF
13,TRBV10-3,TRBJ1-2,CAITPDTDYGYTF
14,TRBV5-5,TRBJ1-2,CASSSRRAYYGYTF
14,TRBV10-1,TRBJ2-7,CASSDPRDSYEQYF
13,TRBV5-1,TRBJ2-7,CASSPARGEVQYF
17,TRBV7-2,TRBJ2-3,CASTAASSGTSGNTQYF
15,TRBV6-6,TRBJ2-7,CASSGRQGLTYEQYF
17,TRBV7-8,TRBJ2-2,CASSLGASGVPLGELFF
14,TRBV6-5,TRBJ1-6,CASREAGLNSPLHF
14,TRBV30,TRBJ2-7,CAWSVGDGTYEQYF
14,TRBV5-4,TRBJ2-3,CASSLWIKGDTQYF
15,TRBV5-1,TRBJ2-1,CASSLRDSTYNEQFF
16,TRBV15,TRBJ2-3,CATAGMGQLRTDTQYF
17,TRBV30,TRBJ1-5,CAWAVAGSHYSNQPQHF
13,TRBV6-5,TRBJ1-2,CASSYGGKYGYTF
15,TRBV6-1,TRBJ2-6,CASLLGVVGANVLTF
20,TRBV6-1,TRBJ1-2,CASSEARPFLNYLLNYGYTF
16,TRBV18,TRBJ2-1,CASSLGTSGRVGEQFF
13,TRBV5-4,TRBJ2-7,CASSSADSYEQYF
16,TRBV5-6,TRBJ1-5,CASSVGQPDSNQPQHF
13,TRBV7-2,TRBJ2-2,CASSLVGAGELFF
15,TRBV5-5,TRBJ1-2,CASSLRDITNYGYTF
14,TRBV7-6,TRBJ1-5,CASSSPKLYQPQHF
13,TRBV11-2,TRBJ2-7,CASSGTAVYEQYF
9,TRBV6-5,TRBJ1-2,CASTRGYTF
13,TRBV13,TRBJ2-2,CASRERNTGELFF
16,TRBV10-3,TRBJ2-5,CAISDGTGGMVETQYF
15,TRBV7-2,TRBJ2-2,CASSSLAVNTGELFF
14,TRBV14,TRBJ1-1,CASSQEPGGTEAFF
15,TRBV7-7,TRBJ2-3,CASSFSFTSTDTQYF
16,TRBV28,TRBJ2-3,CASSVPSGPSTDTQYF
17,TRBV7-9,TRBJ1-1,CASSLARGITMNTEAFF
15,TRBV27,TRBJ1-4,CASSLLGTANEKLFF
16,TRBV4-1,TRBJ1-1,CASSHRQGGLDTEAFF
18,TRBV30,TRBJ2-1,CAWSVRSMSGGVYNEQFF
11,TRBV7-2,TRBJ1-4,CASHQSTLLFF
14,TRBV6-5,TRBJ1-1,CASSYISVNTEAFF
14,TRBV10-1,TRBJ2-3,CASSRDRLTDTQYF
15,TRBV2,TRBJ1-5,CASSEETGRHQPQHF
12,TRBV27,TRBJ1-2,CASSRTNYGYTF
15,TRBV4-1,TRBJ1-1,CASSQVAVLNTEAFF
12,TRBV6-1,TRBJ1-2,CASSDRHYGYTF
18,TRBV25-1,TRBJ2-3,CASSEVARGPGIPDTQYF
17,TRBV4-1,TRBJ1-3,CASSHYLDRGPGNTIYF
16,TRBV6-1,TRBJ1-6,CASSARSRGPDSPLHF
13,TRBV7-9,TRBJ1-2,CASSPDGNYGYTF
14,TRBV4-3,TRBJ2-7,CARDREGINYEQYF
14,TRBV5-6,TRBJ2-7,CASSLGGLAGGWYF
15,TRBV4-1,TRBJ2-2,CASSQRLADTGELFF
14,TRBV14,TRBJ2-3,CASSQWGSTDTQYF
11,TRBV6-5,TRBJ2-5,CASSSFETQYF
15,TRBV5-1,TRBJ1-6,CASRPRGRRNSPLHF
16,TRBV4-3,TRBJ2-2,CASSQPPSANTGELFF
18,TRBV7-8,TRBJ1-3,CASSPRTVGVQPGNTIYF
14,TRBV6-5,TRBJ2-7,CASSYSPTSYEQYF
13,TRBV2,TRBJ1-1,CASGRQTNTEAFF